Listed below are T cell receptor beta chains from one sample, sequenced in a study of T cells after yellow fever vaccination. Each CDR3 protein is one row after TCRdb ran MiXCR on the 5' RACE reads. The sample includes about 340,000 distinct CDR3 sequences, 8.7% of them seen just once. The input for sequencing was PBMCs, taken on the day of the first yellow fever vaccination. The receptors derive from a man aged 18 to 35 who received the YFV17D yellow fever vaccine. CDR3s include the opening cysteine and the closing phenylalanine or tryptophan. Fields, in order: J gene, D gene, V gene, clone size, CDR3 DNA, CDR3 protein. A D gene is named only where the DNA matches it firmly. Clone size, where shown, is once, few, many, or a class for clones that have expanded.

j_gene: TRBJ2-1
d_gene: -
v_gene: TRBV2
abundance: -
CDR3nt: TGTGCCAGGGGATCACCCCGCTCCTACAATGAGCAGTTCTTC
CDR3aa: CARGSPRSYNEQFF

j_gene: TRBJ2-5
d_gene: -
v_gene: TRBV7-9
abundance: -
CDR3nt: TGTGCCAGCAGCTTAATGCGTACAGGGCGGGAGACCCAGTACTTC
CDR3aa: CASSLMRTGRETQYF

j_gene: TRBJ2-4
d_gene: -
v_gene: TRBV9
abundance: few
CDR3nt: TGTGCCAGCAGCGTAGGGGGGGGCGTCAAAAACATTCAGTACTTC
CDR3aa: CASSVGGGVKNIQYF

j_gene: TRBJ2-6
d_gene: -
v_gene: TRBV27
abundance: few
CDR3nt: TGTGCCAGCAGTCCGGTGGGACTCTCTGGGGCCAACGTCCTGACTTTC
CDR3aa: CASSPVGLSGANVLTF

j_gene: TRBJ2-1
d_gene: TRBD2
v_gene: TRBV5-4
abundance: -
CDR3nt: TGTGCCAGCCGATACGAACTAGCGGGGGGGAATGAGCAGTTCTTC
CDR3aa: CASRYELAGGNEQFF

j_gene: TRBJ2-5
d_gene: -
v_gene: TRBV7-9
abundance: -
CDR3nt: TGTGCCAGCAGCTTGCCCAGGGGAGTTGAATTGGAGACCCAGTACTTC
CDR3aa: CASSLPRGVELETQYF

j_gene: TRBJ1-1
d_gene: -
v_gene: TRBV10-3
abundance: few
CDR3nt: TGTGCCATCAGTGAGACGGAGAACACTGAAGCTTTCTTT
CDR3aa: CAISETENTEAFF

j_gene: TRBJ2-7
d_gene: TRBD1
v_gene: TRBV11-2
abundance: -
CDR3nt: TGTGCCAGCAGCCCCAAAGCGACAGGGGGTCTCTACGAGCAGTACTTC
CDR3aa: CASSPKATGGLYEQYF

j_gene: TRBJ1-6
d_gene: -
v_gene: TRBV7-2
abundance: few
CDR3nt: TGTGCCAGCAGCTTAGAGGCTCTACAGAATTCACCCCTCCACTTT
CDR3aa: CASSLEALQNSPLHF

j_gene: TRBJ2-3
d_gene: TRBD2
v_gene: TRBV7-2
abundance: few
CDR3nt: TGTGCCAGCAGCTTAGGGGTAGCGGGTCCAGATACGCAGTATTTT
CDR3aa: CASSLGVAGPDTQYF

j_gene: TRBJ2-3
d_gene: -
v_gene: TRBV5-1
abundance: -
CDR3nt: TGCGCCAGCGGCACGCGAGGCTTCACAGATACGCAGTATTTT
CDR3aa: CASGTRGFTDTQYF

j_gene: TRBJ2-7
d_gene: -
v_gene: TRBV10-3
abundance: few
CDR3nt: TGTGCCATCAGTGAGGATGGATACGAGCAGTACTTC
CDR3aa: CAISEDGYEQYF

j_gene: TRBJ2-3
d_gene: -
v_gene: TRBV4-1
abundance: few
CDR3nt: TGCGCCAGCAGCCAAGATGGTACGAGCACAGATACGCAGTATTTT
CDR3aa: CASSQDGTSTDTQYF

j_gene: TRBJ2-5
d_gene: -
v_gene: TRBV10-3
abundance: -
CDR3nt: TGTGCCATCAGTGAGTCGAACGGAGAGACCCAGTACTTC
CDR3aa: CAISESNGETQYF

j_gene: TRBJ1-1
d_gene: -
v_gene: TRBV4-1
abundance: few
CDR3nt: TGCGCCAGCAGCCAAGGCCCAGGGTATGGGAACACTGAAGCTTTCTTT
CDR3aa: CASSQGPGYGNTEAFF

j_gene: TRBJ2-5
d_gene: -
v_gene: TRBV6-2/TRBV6-3
abundance: -
CDR3nt: TGTGCCAGCACTTCTTGGCGGCCCCAAGAGACCCAGTACTTC
CDR3aa: CASTSWRPQETQYF

j_gene: TRBJ1-1
d_gene: TRBD1
v_gene: TRBV20-1
abundance: -
CDR3nt: TGCAGTGCTACCGGGGACAGGGGAGGCGGCACTGAAGCTTTCTTT
CDR3aa: CSATGDRGGGTEAFF

j_gene: TRBJ1-3
d_gene: -
v_gene: TRBV9
abundance: few
CDR3nt: TGTGCCAGCAGCCGCAGCCCGACCGTCTCTGGAAACACCATATATTTT
CDR3aa: CASSRSPTVSGNTIYF

j_gene: TRBJ2-1
d_gene: TRBD2
v_gene: TRBV6-4
abundance: -
CDR3nt: TGTGCCAGCAGTGACAAGCTAGCGGGGTACAATGAGCAGTTCTTC
CDR3aa: CASSDKLAGYNEQFF

j_gene: TRBJ2-7
d_gene: -
v_gene: TRBV11-1
abundance: -
CDR3nt: TGTGCCAGCAGTAGGAGAAGCCACGAGCAGTACTTC
CDR3aa: CASSRRSHEQYF

j_gene: TRBJ2-7
d_gene: TRBD1
v_gene: TRBV7-2
abundance: -
CDR3nt: TGTGCCAGCAGCTGGACAGGGGGACGCTACGAGCAGTACTTC
CDR3aa: CASSWTGGRYEQYF

j_gene: TRBJ2-4
d_gene: TRBD1
v_gene: TRBV4-1
abundance: -
CDR3nt: TGCGCCAGCAGCCAAGAACCCGGGACAGGCCAACTACTAGCCAAAAACATTCAGTACTTC
CDR3aa: CASSQEPGTGQLLAKNIQYF

j_gene: TRBJ1-1
d_gene: -
v_gene: TRBV7-9
abundance: many
CDR3nt: TGTGCCAGCAGCCCACAGGGATATAAGAACACTGAAGCTTTCTTT
CDR3aa: CASSPQGYKNTEAFF

j_gene: TRBJ2-3
d_gene: TRBD2
v_gene: TRBV7-8
abundance: many
CDR3nt: TGTGCCAGCAGACCGGGTCTTCGGGGGGGATTCACAGATACGCAGTATTTT
CDR3aa: CASRPGLRGGFTDTQYF

j_gene: TRBJ1-6
d_gene: -
v_gene: TRBV7-2
abundance: -
CDR3nt: TGTGCCAGCAGCCGGAGACTCTCCTATAATTCACCCCTCCACTTT
CDR3aa: CASSRRLSYNSPLHF

j_gene: TRBJ2-2
d_gene: -
v_gene: TRBV6-1
abundance: -
CDR3nt: TGTGCCAGCAGGCGCTGGACTGCGAACACCGGGGAGCTGTTTTTT
CDR3aa: CASRRWTANTGELFF

j_gene: TRBJ1-6
d_gene: TRBD1
v_gene: TRBV6-1
abundance: few
CDR3nt: TGTGCCAGCGGACTCCGGGACAGGGCCTCTTCACCCCTCCACTTT
CDR3aa: CASGLRDRASSPLHF

j_gene: TRBJ1-1
d_gene: -
v_gene: TRBV5-1
abundance: -
CDR3nt: TGCGCCAGCAGCTTGGTAGGTCAGAACCAAGGGAACACTGAAGCTTTCTTT
CDR3aa: CASSLVGQNQGNTEAFF

j_gene: TRBJ2-1
d_gene: TRBD2
v_gene: TRBV4-3
abundance: few
CDR3nt: TGCGCCAGCAGCCACGCGGGGCGGGGGGGCAATGAGCAGTTCTTC
CDR3aa: CASSHAGRGGNEQFF

j_gene: TRBJ2-5
d_gene: -
v_gene: TRBV20-1
abundance: many
CDR3nt: TGCAGTGCTACACAATCCCAAGAGACCCAGTACTTC
CDR3aa: CSATQSQETQYF

j_gene: TRBJ2-7
d_gene: -
v_gene: TRBV12-3/TRBV12-4
abundance: few
CDR3nt: TGTGCCAGCAGTCCGGGAGCAGGGGGCTACGAGCAGTACTTC
CDR3aa: CASSPGAGGYEQYF

j_gene: TRBJ2-3
d_gene: TRBD2
v_gene: TRBV7-6
abundance: -
CDR3nt: TGTGCCAGCAGCCAATACATCAGCGGGGGCGTGGAAGTAGATACGCAGTATTTT
CDR3aa: CASSQYISGGVEVDTQYF

j_gene: TRBJ1-2
d_gene: -
v_gene: TRBV5-1
abundance: -
CDR3nt: TGCGCCAGCAGCTTGGAATCCGCAAGCTATGGCTACACCTTC
CDR3aa: CASSLESASYGYTF

j_gene: TRBJ2-3
d_gene: -
v_gene: TRBV3-1
abundance: few
CDR3nt: TGTGCCAGCAGCACCGGACGGAAGAACCCGCAGTATTTT
CDR3aa: CASSTGRKNPQYF

j_gene: TRBJ2-7
d_gene: TRBD1
v_gene: TRBV18
abundance: few
CDR3nt: TGTGCCAGCTCAACTACCGGGACAGGGTACTACGAGCAGTACTTC
CDR3aa: CASSTTGTGYYEQYF

j_gene: TRBJ1-4
d_gene: -
v_gene: TRBV11-2
abundance: -
CDR3nt: TGTGCCAGCAGCTTTGAGTCAGGGGTGACTAATGAAAAACTGTTTTTT
CDR3aa: CASSFESGVTNEKLFF

j_gene: TRBJ1-2
d_gene: -
v_gene: TRBV6-2/TRBV6-3
abundance: few
CDR3nt: TGTGCCAGCAGTCTTCCGATTGGCTATGGCTACACCTTC
CDR3aa: CASSLPIGYGYTF

j_gene: TRBJ1-6
d_gene: TRBD1
v_gene: TRBV14
abundance: many
CDR3nt: TGTGCCAGCAGCACCAGGGGGCTTAAAGTGCGAAATTCACCCCTCCACTTT
CDR3aa: CASSTRGLKVRNSPLHF

j_gene: TRBJ1-3
d_gene: -
v_gene: TRBV10-3
abundance: many
CDR3nt: TGTGCCATCAGTGGGAATCTGGCTGGAAACACCATATATTTT
CDR3aa: CAISGNLAGNTIYF

j_gene: TRBJ2-7
d_gene: -
v_gene: TRBV10-3
abundance: -
CDR3nt: TGTGCCATCAGTGAGTCGGAATACGAGCAGTACTTC
CDR3aa: CAISESEYEQYF